This T cell receptor (beta chain) was captured by sequencing in a study of molecular identifiers for immune sequencing clone quantification. Study-wide results and limits: Clones above 20 RNA copies contained over 98% of effector molecules but under 1% of naive ones.

Preparation of the bulk TCR libraries relied on previously described methods and listed TCR primers. TCRdb fed the PCR reads into MiXCR, producing one record per CDR3 protein. Seen here are approximately 630,000 distinct CDR3 sequences, roughly 27% observed once, and the top ten hold approximately 0.75%. CDR1 and CDR2 (germline): SEHNR, FQNEAQ (reference sequence). The CDR3 is 14 residues long. Trimming shortened V by 5 bases and J by 7 bases, and 12 bases separated the two germline ends. Sorting captured naive CD8 T cells as CD8+CD4-CCR7+CD45RA+. This clonotype has only a few counts. Its target is unknown.

The TCR originated in a human donor in good health. Some libraries in this study had Jurkat cell RNA spiked in. Material for sequencing was naive CD8+ T cells from blood, with Jurkat cell RNA spiked in. As for subset: FACS-sorted CD8+CD4-CCR7+CD45RA+ naive T cells. The chain links TRBV7-9 to TRBJ1-6; D call uncertain. The CDR3 region has the DNA TGTGCCAGCAGCAACGGGATCGCCAATTCACCCCTCCACTTT. Translating it yields CASSNGIANSPLHF.